These 30 T cell receptor beta chains were sequenced from one sample in a study of T cell responses to AZD1222 COVID-19 vaccine. Sequenced by immunoSEQ multiplex PCR; TCRdb stores in-frame clones only, minus some. Among about 180,000 clones listed, about nine tenths were seen once. The sequenced sample was peripheral blood, obtained on day 0 of AZD1222 vaccination. The receptors were gathered from an adult in good health.

The CDR3 loop reads CASSYEGQMYTF. For the CDR3, the DNA is TGTGCCAGCAGTTACGAGGGACAGATGTACACCTTC. This sequence joins TRBV6-5 and TRBJ1-2; TRBD1 matches 7 bases. From germline, CDR1 is MNHEY and CDR2 SVGAGI. V dropped 2 bases and J dropped 11; count of bases not matched to a gene: 5. The CDR3 sequence is 12 residues long.

The chain couples TRBV30 to TRBJ1-3; tentatively, D is TRBD1 (5 bases). CDR3 length equals 14 residues. Looked up from germline, CDR1 is GTSNPN and CDR2 is SVGIG (reference sequence). The V end lost 0 bases, the J end lost 2 bases, and 8 bases lay between the germline ends. CDR3 coding DNA: TGTGCCTGGAGTGTGGGGGTTCCTGGAAACACCATATATTTT. Residues: CAWSVGVPGNTIYF.

The V call is TRBV7-2, the J call TRBJ2-7; 9 bases are a match to TRBD2. Trimming took 3 bases from V and 3 from J; bases not matched to a gene: 6. The germline gives CDR1 SGHTA, CDR2 FQGNSA. The CDR3 consists of 15 residues. The CDR3 DNA reads TGTGCCAGCAGCTTCCTCGGGACTAGCCGCTACGAGCAGTACTTC. Protein: CASSFLGTSRYEQYF.

V usage is TRBV25-1 and J usage is TRBJ1-5; the D gene is possibly TRBD1 (6 bases). Germline CDR1 reads MGHDK; CDR2 reads SYGVNS. The CDR3 extends over 14 amino acids. V dropped 8 bases and J dropped 6 bases, with 17 bases sitting between them. This CDR3 is CASAGAGVGQPQHF. The CDR3 nucleotides are TGTGCCAGCGCCGGGGCAGGGGTGGGTCAGCCCCAGCATTTT.

The CDR3: CASSQDPDGNQPQHF. As DNA, the CDR3 is TGTGCCAGCAGCCAAGACCCTGATGGCAATCAGCCCCAGCATTTT. The chain has TRBV3-1 (or the pseudogene TRBV3-2) and TRBJ1-5; D is ambiguous. Germline-derived CDR1 and CDR2 are LGHDT and YNNKEL (reference sequence). The CDR3 is 15 residues long. V lost 0 bases and J lost 2, with 8 bases in between.

The rearrangement joins TRBV7-3 to TRBJ2-6, with TRBD2 as a possible D gene (6 bases). Germline lookup yields CDR1 SGHTA and CDR2 FQGTGA. V was cut by 8 bases and J by 0 bases, with 17 bases left in between. The CDR3 spans 17 residues. In DNA form, the CDR3 reads TGTGCCAGCCGGTTGGAGGGTACGCGCTCTGGGGCCAACGTCCTGACTTTC. Protein: CASRLEGTRSGANVLTF.

The chain couples TRBV7-9 to TRBJ1-1; perhaps TRBD1 as D (5 bases). The length of the CDR3 is 16 residues. CDR1 and CDR2 from the germline V gene are SEHNR and FQNEAQ (reference sequence). V lost 1 base, J lost 6 bases, and 18 bases lay in between. CDR3 sequence reads: CASSLGAQGIGPEAFF. The CDR3 nucleotides read TGTGCCAGCAGCTTAGGGGCCCAGGGAATAGGCCCTGAAGCTTTCTTT.

The V and J genes are TRBV30 and TRBJ1-6; D gene unclear. The V gene's germline CDR1 is GTSNPN and CDR2 SVGIG (reference sequence). The CDR3 sequence is 12 residues long. Trimming shortened V by 8 bases and J by 8 bases, and 13 bases separated the two germline ends. CDR3 region: CASREPYSPLHF. The CDR3 bases are TGTGCCAGCCGGGAGCCATATTCACCCCTCCACTTT. Filled out from reference TRBV30 and TRBJ1-6, the complete variable domain reads SQTIHQWPATLVQPVGSPLSLECTVEGTSNPNLYWYRQAAGRGLQLLFYSVGIGQISSEVPQNLSASRPQDRQFILSSKKLLLSDSGFYLCASREPYSPLHFGNGTRLTVT.

The chain employs TRBV9 and TRBJ2-6; 7 nucleotides agree with TRBD1. Losses at the gene ends were 3 bases for V and 1 base for J; bases not matched to a gene: 19. In germline, CDR1 is SGDLS, CDR2 YYNGEE. The CDR3 consists of 21 residues. CDR3: CASSGWGPRGQRPSGANVLTF. CDR3 coding DNA: TGTGCCAGCAGCGGATGGGGCCCTCGGGGACAGAGACCTTCTGGGGCCAACGTCCTGACTTTC.

The V and J genes are TRBV19 and TRBJ2-2; D call uncertain. V was shortened by 5 bases and J by 7 bases, with 11 bases between the two germline ends. Looked up from germline, CDR1 is LNHDA and CDR2 is SQIVND (reference sequence). The CDR3 length is 13 residues. The CDR3 DNA reads as TGTGCCAGTAGTCCTCAGACTGGCGGGGAGCTGTTTTTT. This sequence encodes CASSPQTGGELFF.

This clone was counted once. The chain employs TRBV7-2 and TRBJ1-6, with TRBD1 matching 8 bases. The CDR3 is made up of 15 amino acids. Trimming took 6 bases from V and 9 from J; bases not matched to a gene: 10. Germline loops: CDR1 SGHTA, CDR2 FQGNSA. CDR3 DNA: TGTGCCAGCAGTAGGCCAGGGGGCGCCCCTTCACCCCTCCACTTT. This encodes CASSRPGGAPSPLHF.

The CDR3 nucleotides read TGTGCCAGCAGCCTTCTAGGGTCCCCAAACGGGGATACGCAGTATTTT. It yields the protein CASSLLGSPNGDTQYF. V usage is TRBV14 and J usage is TRBJ2-3; D is ambiguous. The CDR3 is made up of 16 amino acids. Deletions cut 4 bases from V and 6 bases from J, with 20 bases between. CDR1 SGHDN and CDR2 FVKESK come from the germline V gene.

This clone occurred a few times. This rearrangement joins TRBV7-2 to TRBJ1-2; D is possibly TRBD1 (6 bases). The CDR3 runs to 15 residues. The V end was cut by 2 bases, the J end by 2 bases, with 12 bases between. The germline gives CDR1 SGHTA, CDR2 FQGNSA. This CDR3 reads CASSLNRESNYGYTF. The CDR3 DNA reads TGTGCCAGCAGCTTAAACAGGGAATCCAACTATGGCTACACCTTC.

The chain links TRBV29-1 to TRBJ1-4; D may be TRBD1 (5 bases). The CDR3 has 13 amino acids. V lost 6 bases, J lost 7 bases, and 15 bases lay in between. Germline assignment: CDR1 SQVTM and CDR2 ANQGSEA. Here the CDR3 reads CSVYRQWGEKLFF. As DNA, the CDR3 is TGCAGCGTATACAGGCAGTGGGGTGAAAAACTGTTTTTT.

CDR3 in DNA: TGTGCCAGCAGCGTATCTCACGAGCAGTACTTC. Protein product: CASSVSHEQYF. The chain has TRBV7-9 and TRBJ2-7; unclear D gene. V shed 5 bases and J shed 5 bases, with 7 bases lying between them. The CDR3 contains 11 residues. CDR1 and CDR2 from the germline V gene are SEHNR and FQNEAQ (reference sequence).

This clone was seen just once. This rearrangement joins TRBV10-3 to TRBJ2-3; TRBD2 matches at 8 bases. With V trimmed by 0 bases and J by 1 base, 6 bases remained unmatched. Germline V gene data show CDR1 as ENHRY and CDR2 as SYGVKD. The CDR3 spans 17 residues. The CDR3 nucleotides are TGTGCCATCAGTGAGTCGTTTTATAGCGGGGGCACAGATACGCAGTATTTT. It codes for CAISESFYSGGTDTQYF.

J is TRBJ2-7 and V is TRBV5-6; D gene uncertain. In germline, CDR1 is SGHDT, CDR2 YYEEEE. The CDR3 is made up of 18 amino acids. Deletions cut 3 bases from V and 3 bases from J, with 25 bases between. CDR3: CASSSLERWGLVDYEQYF. In nucleotides, the CDR3 is TGTGCCAGCAGCTCCCTCGAAAGGTGGGGATTAGTCGACTACGAGCAGTACTTC.

The chain is built from TRBV7-9 and TRBJ1-5; D call uncertain. The germline CDR1 and CDR2 sequences are SEHNR and FQNEAQ (reference sequence). Trimming removed 2 bases at V and 9 bases at J, with 11 bases between. This CDR3 is 13 amino acids long. CDR3 DNA: TGTGCCAGCAGCTTATCGGCGGAAGGGCCCCAGCATTTT. Encoded protein: CASSLSAEGPQHF.

The genes are TRBV19 and TRBJ1-4; D is perhaps TRBD1 (6 bases). The CDR3 runs to 12 residues. Looked up from germline, CDR1 is LNHDA and CDR2 is SQIVND (reference sequence). The V end was cut by 10 bases, the J end by 8 bases, with 14 bases between. CDR3 protein: CATSGVEEKLFF. The CDR3 region has the DNA TGTGCCACGTCAGGGGTCGAGGAAAAACTGTTTTTT.

J is TRBJ1-1 and V is TRBV9, with TRBD1 matching over 7 bases. Germline V CDR1 and CDR2: SGDLS, YYNGEE. This CDR3 contains 15 residues. Trimming removed 2 bases from V and 3 bases from J; junction bases left unmatched: 7. As DNA, the CDR3 is TGTGCCAGCAGCGTCGGGACAGCGCGATACACTGAAGCTTTCTTT. Amino acid sequence: CASSVGTARYTEAFF.

V is TRBV11-3 and J is TRBJ1-3, with a tentative D call TRBD1 (5 bases). The germline V gene has CDR1 SGHNT and CDR2 YENEEA. Between the trimmed V and J ends, which lost 4 bases and 2 bases, there was a span of 15 bases. The CDR3 runs to 16 residues. CDR3 in DNA: TGTGCCAGCAGCTATCCCAGGGTATCGACTGGAAACACCATATATTTT. It is translated as CASSYPRVSTGNTIYF.

The chain joins TRBV11-2 to TRBJ1-1, with D perhaps matching TRBD1 (6 bases). The V end lost 5 bases, the J end lost 7 bases, and 14 bases lay between the germline ends. Germline CDR1 reads SGHAT; CDR2 reads FQNNGV. The CDR3 sequence is 13 residues long. In nucleotides, the CDR3 is TGTGCCAGCAGCCCATCGACAGGACTTGAAGCTTTCTTT. It yields the protein CASSPSTGLEAFF.

The chain couples TRBV28 to TRBJ2-7, with D perhaps matching TRBD1 or TRBD2 (7 bases each). Trimming stripped 5 bases from V and 2 bases from J, with 16 bases between. CDR1 is MDHEN, CDR2 SYDVKM, per germline. There are 15 residues in the CDR3. The CDR3 sequence: CASSLAAGGAYEQYF. The DNA for the CDR3 is TGTGCCAGCAGTCTTGCGGCAGGGGGGGCCTACGAGCAGTACTTC.

The V gene is TRBV2, the J gene TRBJ2-4, with 8 bases matching TRBD2. V lost 6 bases and J lost 1; bases outside the gene matches: 8. This CDR3 contains 16 residues. Looked up from germline, CDR1 is SNHLY and CDR2 is FYNNEI. CDR3 nucleotide sequence: TGTGCCAGCAGAGCGGGGGTCATCAGGGCCAAAAACATTCAGTACTTC. Amino acid sequence: CASRAGVIRAKNIQYF.

The chain carries TRBV2 and TRBJ2-1; a possible D gene is TRBD1 (5 bases). This CDR3 has 16 residues. The V gene lost 7 bases and the J gene lost 3 bases, with 19 bases spanning the gap. Per the germline V gene, CDR1 is SNHLY and CDR2 is FYNNEI. The CDR3 region has the DNA TGTGCCAGCATCATGGACACAGAAAGGTACTACAATGAGCAGTTCTTC. Its protein is CASIMDTERYYNEQFF.

V is TRBV2 and J is TRBJ1-1, with D unclear. V shed 7 bases and J shed 11 bases, with 20 bases lying between them. The CDR3 is 13 amino acids. Germline V CDR1 and CDR2: SNHLY, FYNNEI. The CDR3 is CASNVERAIGAFF. Here the CDR3 DNA reads TGTGCCAGCAATGTGGAGAGGGCTATAGGGGCTTTCTTT.

The gene calls are TRBV6-5 and TRBJ1-1; tentatively, D is TRBD1 (6 bases). Germline V lookup: CDR1 MNHEY, CDR2 SVGAGI. V was trimmed by 11 bases and J by 0 bases, leaving 13 bases between them. The CDR3 spans 13 residues. The CDR3 DNA reads as TGTGCCTGCCGAGGGACACTGAACACTGAAGCTTTCTTT. The encoded protein is CACRGTLNTEAFF.

The chain carries TRBV5-8 and TRBJ1-1, with 9 bases matching TRBD1. There are 15 residues in the CDR3. The ends lost 0 bases at V and 3 bases at J; junction bases unmatched: 3. CDR1 and CDR2 (germline): SGHTS, YDEGEE. This CDR3 is CASSLGQGVDTEAFF. The CDR3 DNA reads TGTGCCAGCAGCTTGGGACAGGGGGTGGACACTGAAGCTTTCTTT.

The chain uses TRBV28 and TRBJ1-2; D remains unclear. Trimming pared 8 bases from V and 4 bases from J, leaving 8 bases between. Looked up from germline, CDR1 is MDHEN and CDR2 is SYDVKM. This CDR3 comprises 11 residues. CDR3 sequence reads: CASGGSYGYTF. CDR3 nucleotides: TGTGCCAGCGGCGGTTCCTATGGCTACACCTTC.

This clone has only one observation. The chain employs TRBV2 and TRBJ1-4; weak D call: TRBD1 (5 bases). The germline V gene has CDR1 SNHLY and CDR2 FYNNEI. Trimming left V 8 bases short and J 5 bases short, with 12 bases between. The CDR3 is made up of 13 amino acids. The CDR3 reads CASSNGQNEKLFF. The CDR3, as DNA: TGTGCCAGCTCCAACGGACAAAATGAAAAACTGTTTTTT. The entire variable domain, with the rest obtained from reference TRBV2 and TRBJ1-4, is as follows: EPEVTQTPSHQVTQMGQEVILRCVPISNHLYFYWYRQILGQKVEFLVSFYNNEISEKSEIFDDQFSVERPDGSNFTLKIRSTKLEDSAMYFCASSNGQNEKLFFGSGTQLSVL.